A single T cell receptor beta chain is shown here with its context. Collection occurred without any documented infections or immune events in donors. The CDR3 loop spans 15 amino acids. V lost 4 bases, J lost 2 bases, and 11 bases lay in between. Germline lookup yields CDR1 SGHTA and CDR2 FQGTGA. The data belong to a study of identifying expanded T cells in peripheral blood. TCRdb's table, derived via immunoSEQ multiplex PCR, lists solely in-frame clones and lacks some. The sample holds about 83,000 clones, 89% seen once. The chain uses TRBV7-3 and TRBJ2-2; D perhaps matches TRBD1 (6 bases). The sequence was collected from a person aged 18 to 75 in good health. Sequencing was carried out using blood. CDR3: CASSSFGTNTGELFF. The CDR3 nucleotides are TGTGCCAGCAGCTCCTTCGGGACAAACACCGGGGAGCTGTTTTTT.